Below, one TCR beta chain is given with its context. This clonotype was counted only a few times. Its antigen is unknown. Per-base quality was not reported, and no clone a single base away is much larger than it. Cells with a CD4+CD8-CD45RO-CD45RA+ profile were isolated by FACS and defined as naive CD4+ T cells, and those with a CD8+CD4-CD45RA+CD27bright profile were defined as naive CD8+ T cells. Antibodies against CD4 (RPA-T4), CD8 (SK1), CD27 (O323), CD45RA (HI100) and CD45RO (UCHL1) were used for sorting. These data come from a study of healthy donors' naive CD4 and CD8 T cells (dated by TCRdb to between 2014 and 2017). About the full investigation: Donors were chosen to span three age groups (20-25, 40-50 and 60-70 years, roughly 6 each), with mean age roughly 45 and half female. Peripheral blood mononuclear cells were collected from about 19 healthy, unrelated individuals. Donors were HLA-typed by sequencing at HLA-A, -B, -C, -DRB1, -DQB1 and -DPB1 using the SBTexcellerator protocol, an ABI3130xl analyzer and SBTengine software. For TCR alpha, a new primer set was designed to cover all functional IMGT alpha gene variants, and the remainder of the protocol was kept the same as the beta-chain workflow. Rearranged TCR alpha and beta chains from naive CD4+ and CD8+ T cells were sequenced in the study to test how TCR variation relates to lineage commitment.

CDR1 and CDR2, per the germline V gene, are SQVTM and ANQGSEA. Counted from cysteine to phenylalanine, this CDR3 has 13 amino acids. Only the CDR3 DNA stays, 39 bases, in frame from base 1. V gives up 6 bases and J gives up 2 bases, and the segment between their germline ends measures 13 bases. Instrument used: 454 GS FLX Titanium. A previously published linear amplification protocol was used to build TCR libraries from approximately 480 ng of total RNA. The Roche/454 Genome Sequencer with Titanium chemistry was used for sequencing. In the authors' own workflow: From 4 or 5 of the healthy donors, around 80,000 rearranged TCR alpha transcripts were sequenced. Duplicate transcripts were removed, and each unique TCR clonotype was defined by its CDR3 junction following IMGT nomenclature. In R 2.13.0, logistic regression modeled CD4 versus CD8 status on V and J genes, adjusting for donor effects, with Bonferroni correction for multiple testing. TCRdb ran its own pipeline on the public reads, namely fastp trimming at Q25 and MiXCR clone calling, and kept in-frame beta chains. Rows with one shared CDR3 protein collapse into an entry with the most common genes and DNA. The authors' filters were not applied to this entry. The sample includes roughly 200,000 distinct CDR3 sequences, with about 76% observed a single time. Of the sample, roughly 2.3% falls within the top ten clones.

Findings and caveats that apply to the study as a whole: In both chains, CD4+ lineage was associated with a positively charged CDR3, and CD8+ lineage was associated with a negatively charged CDR3. Bias between naive CD4+ and CD8+ cells was reportedly observed for most V and J gene segments, consistently across donors and independently of HLA genotype. The study did not directly address possible repertoire bias arising from homeostatic proliferation of naive T cells. Because the alpha and beta chains were sequenced in bulk, pairing them was not possible, and so effects of the combined chains went unevaluated. Taken together, V genes, J genes and CDR3 charge appeared to account for 10% to 15% of the variance in CD4/CD8 propensity, acting in a largely additive way.

This clonotype was obtained from a pool of human donors in good health; the sample pools cells from several healthy donors. This chain is built from TRBV29-1 and TRBJ2-5; the D gene lacks a confident call. Input material: naive CD4+ and CD8+ T cells sorted from blood, pooled from several donors. This specimen's cell subset or site label, per the study, means: FACS-sorted naive CD4+ (CD45RO-CD45RA+) and naive CD8+ (CD45RA+CD27bright) T cells. The DNA sequence is given as TGCAGCGTCTACATTGGAGTACAAGAGACCCAGTACTTC. This encodes CSVYIGVQETQYF.